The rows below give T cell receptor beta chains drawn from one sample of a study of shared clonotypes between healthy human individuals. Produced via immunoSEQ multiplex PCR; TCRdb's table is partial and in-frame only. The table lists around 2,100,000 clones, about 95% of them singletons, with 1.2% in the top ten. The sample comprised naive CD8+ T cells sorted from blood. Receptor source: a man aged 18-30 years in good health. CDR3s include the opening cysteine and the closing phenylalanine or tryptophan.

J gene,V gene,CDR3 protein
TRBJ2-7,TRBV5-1,CASSPYSGSTYEQYF
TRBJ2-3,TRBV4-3,CASSQEAGAGRTDTQYF
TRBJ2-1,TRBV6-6,CASSLDRYNEQFF
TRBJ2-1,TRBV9,CASSVGGEQFF
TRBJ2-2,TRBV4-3,CASSPEPSGRARGTGELFF
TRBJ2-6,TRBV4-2,CASSQFTQGAPSGANVLTF
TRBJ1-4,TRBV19,CASSIPGAHVNEKLFF
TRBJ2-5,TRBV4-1,CASSQDGGQNQETQYF
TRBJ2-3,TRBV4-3,CASSQDTSGTGDTQYF
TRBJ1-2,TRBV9,CASSVDRAYGYTF
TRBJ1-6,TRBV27,CASSSLSDSPLHF
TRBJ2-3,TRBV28,CASTHSGTDTQYF
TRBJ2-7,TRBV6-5,CASSGTSSSYEQYF
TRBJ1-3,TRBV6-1,CASSLRDKDGNTIYF
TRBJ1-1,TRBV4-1,CASSQDPSGAVTEAFF
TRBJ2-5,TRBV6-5,CASRPTQGLQETQYF
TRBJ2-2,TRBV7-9,CASSLALDLANTGELFF
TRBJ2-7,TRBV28,CASSFAGQGNYEQYF
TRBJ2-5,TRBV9,CASSSSIIETQYF
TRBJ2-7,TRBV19,CASSLWLAGGRNEQYF
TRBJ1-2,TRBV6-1,CASSEVRGSVAYGYTF
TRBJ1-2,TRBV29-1,CSVEDREGYGYTF
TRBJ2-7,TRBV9,CASSVEGGSETYEQYF
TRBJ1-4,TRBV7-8,CASSSGDWTNEKLFF
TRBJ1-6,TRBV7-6,CASRGGPYNSPLHF
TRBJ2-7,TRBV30,CAWNPQGSYEQYF
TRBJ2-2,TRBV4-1,CASSQGGVTGELFF
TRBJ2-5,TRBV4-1,CASSQDHEETQYF
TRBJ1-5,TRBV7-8,CASRNDRGFNQPQHF
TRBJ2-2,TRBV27,CASSLGPAASGATGELFF
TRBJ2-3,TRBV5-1,CASIPSGGTDTQYF
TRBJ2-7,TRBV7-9,CASSPGTVIYEQYF
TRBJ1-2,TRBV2,CASSPPGQGNYGYTF
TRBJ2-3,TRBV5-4,CASSGTSGGDGTDTQYF
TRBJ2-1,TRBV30,CAWSPGSGPNEQFF
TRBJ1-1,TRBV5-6,CASSLEQGEMRTEAFF
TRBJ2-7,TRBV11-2,CASSFDVNLSYEQYF
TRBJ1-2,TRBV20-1,CSARDYGYTF
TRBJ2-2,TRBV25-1,CAAGTADTGELFF
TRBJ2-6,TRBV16,CASDSGANVLTF
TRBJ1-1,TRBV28,CASSLYGQPNTEAFF
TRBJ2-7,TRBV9,CASSEDPGQGTYEQYF
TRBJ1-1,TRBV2,CASGGPPLEAFF
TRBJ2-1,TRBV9,CASSVVQSSYNEQFF
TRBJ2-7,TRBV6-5,CASSSGTSPYEQYF